This TCR beta chain originates from a study of blood T cell repertoires in COVID-19 (dated by TCRdb to 2018 to 2021). Regarding the complete study: Samples from collaborators originated in the United States, Italy and Spain and spanned both the acute and convalescent phases of COVID-19. The prospective study material was composed of cDNA or gDNA derived from T cells, B-cell-depleted T cells, or PBMCs. Subjects who had been exposed to COVID-19, were actively infected with it, or had recovered from it provided the deeply sampled blood TCRbeta repertoires that made up the dataset. A freely available public database, intended as a resource for researchers studying the immune response to SARS-CoV-2, is where the repertoires were released. The samples were drawn from the first 160 participants of the ongoing ImmuneRACE study and from over a thousand subjects provided by 6 global collaborators. A de-identified subject ID, COVID-19 status, age in years and sex were almost always included in the sample metadata. HLA class I and class II types, where available, came from metadata supplied by the sample provider rather than from assay-based typing. Overall study outcomes, separate from this receptor: The quantity of clinical and demographic metadata differed by source and by participant and was supplied without curation.

Details on this clone: It lacks a known antigen. Base qualities are missing; no much larger clone stands one base away.

Compared with germline, V lacks 0 bases and J lacks 6 bases; bases without a gene match: 4. Based on the germline V gene, the CDR1 and CDR2 sequences are MNHEY and SVGEGT. Counted from cysteine to phenylalanine, this CDR3 has 14 amino acids. CDR3 DNA is the only sequence kept; it has 42 bases, read in frame from the first base. The collaborating institutions used their own protocols to collect whole blood in K2EDTA tubes. For TCRbeta analysis, collaborators shipped samples in one of three forms: frozen whole blood, isolated PBMCs, or DNA extracted from either of those sample types. The immunoSEQ Assay, a bias-controlled multiplex PCR, was used to amplify TCRbeta CDR3 regions from genomic DNA. The source study handled its data this way. Within the assay, amplification of reference gene primers was used to estimate how many nucleated cells each sample contained. To quantify the absolute abundance of each unique TCRbeta CDR3 rearrangement, sequence reads were collapsed and filtered. For each sample, productive Simpson clonality was calculated as the square root of Simpson's diversity index across productive rearrangements. In TCRdb, the immuneACCESS table is reduced to in-frame sequences with V and J assigned. These tables do not hold every clone; where another copy was compared, an unresolved V gene accounts for under half, and the others remain unexplained. V, J and clone size are those of that table, while D and trimming were read from the DNA. The sample table contains 200,000 to 250,000 clones; only one count was recorded for 80% to 85% of them. Approximately 18% of the sample lies in the top ten.

The clonotype was recovered from a woman over 75 with active or convalescent COVID-19. The sequence links TRBV6-2 or TRBV6-3 to TRBJ2-7; TRBD1 matches 8 bases in the middle. What was sequenced was peripheral blood. The CDR3 protein is CASSYSDRAVEQYF. The DNA sequence follows: TGTGCCAGCAGTTACTCGGACAGGGCGGTCGAGCAGTACTTC.